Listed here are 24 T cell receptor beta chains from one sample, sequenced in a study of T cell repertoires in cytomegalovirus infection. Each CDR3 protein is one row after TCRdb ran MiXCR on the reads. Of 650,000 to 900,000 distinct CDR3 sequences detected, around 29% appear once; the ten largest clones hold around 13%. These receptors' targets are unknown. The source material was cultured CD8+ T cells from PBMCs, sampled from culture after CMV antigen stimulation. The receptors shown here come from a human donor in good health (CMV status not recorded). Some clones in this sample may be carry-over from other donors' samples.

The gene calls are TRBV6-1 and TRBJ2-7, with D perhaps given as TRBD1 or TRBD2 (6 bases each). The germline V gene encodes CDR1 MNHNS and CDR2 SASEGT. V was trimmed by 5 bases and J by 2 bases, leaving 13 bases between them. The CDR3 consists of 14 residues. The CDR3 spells CASSHREVTYEQYF. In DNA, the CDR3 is TGTGCCAGCAGTCACAGGGAGGTGACCTACGAGCAGTACTTC.

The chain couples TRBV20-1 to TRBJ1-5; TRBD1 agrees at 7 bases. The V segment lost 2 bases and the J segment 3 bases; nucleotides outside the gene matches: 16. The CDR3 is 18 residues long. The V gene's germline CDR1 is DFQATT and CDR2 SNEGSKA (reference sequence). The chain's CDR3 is CSARPYNSTGVPNQPQHF. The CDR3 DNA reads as TGCAGTGCTAGACCGTATAACAGCACAGGGGTCCCCAATCAGCCCCAGCATTTT.

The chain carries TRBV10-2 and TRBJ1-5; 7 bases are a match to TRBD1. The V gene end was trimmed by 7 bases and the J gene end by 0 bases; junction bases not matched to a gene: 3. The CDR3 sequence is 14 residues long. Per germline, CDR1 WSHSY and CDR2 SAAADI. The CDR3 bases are TGCGCCAGCAAGGGGGCTAGTAGCAATCAGCCCCAGCATTTT. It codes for CASKGASSNQPQHF.

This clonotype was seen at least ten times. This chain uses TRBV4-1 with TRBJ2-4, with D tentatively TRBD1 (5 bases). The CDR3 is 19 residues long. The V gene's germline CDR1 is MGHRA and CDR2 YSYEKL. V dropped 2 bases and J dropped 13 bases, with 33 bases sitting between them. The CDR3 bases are TGCGCCAGCAGCCAACCGAGGATCCCGCCAGGGTGGGCCCAAACGGTACAGTACTTC. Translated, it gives CASSQPRIPPGWAQTVQYF.

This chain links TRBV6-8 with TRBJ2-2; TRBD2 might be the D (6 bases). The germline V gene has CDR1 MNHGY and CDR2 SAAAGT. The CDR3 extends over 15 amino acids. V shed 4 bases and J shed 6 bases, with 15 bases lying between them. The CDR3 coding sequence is TGTGCCAGCAGTTTGCTAACAGGAGGGGCCGGGGAGCTGTTTTTT. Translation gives CASSLLTGGAGELFF.

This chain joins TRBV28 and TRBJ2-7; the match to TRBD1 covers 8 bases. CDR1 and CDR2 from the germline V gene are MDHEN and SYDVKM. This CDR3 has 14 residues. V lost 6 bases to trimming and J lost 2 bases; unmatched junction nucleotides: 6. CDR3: CASRLRTGPYEQYF. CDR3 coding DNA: TGTGCCAGCAGGCTTCGGACAGGGCCCTACGAGCAGTACTTC.

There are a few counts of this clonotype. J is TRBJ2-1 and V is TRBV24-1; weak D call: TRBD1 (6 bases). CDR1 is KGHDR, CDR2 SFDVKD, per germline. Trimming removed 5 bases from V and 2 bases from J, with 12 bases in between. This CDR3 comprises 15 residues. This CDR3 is CATSADRQTYNEQFF. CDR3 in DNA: TGTGCCACCAGTGCCGACAGGCAGACCTACAATGAGCAGTTCTTC.

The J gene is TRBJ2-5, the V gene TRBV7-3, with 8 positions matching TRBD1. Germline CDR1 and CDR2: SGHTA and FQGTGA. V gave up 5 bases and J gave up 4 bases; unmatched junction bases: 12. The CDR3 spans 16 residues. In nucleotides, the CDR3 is TGTGCCAGCAGCGCGAAGGACAGGGACCCCAGAGAGACCCAGTACTTC. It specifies CASSAKDRDPRETQYF.

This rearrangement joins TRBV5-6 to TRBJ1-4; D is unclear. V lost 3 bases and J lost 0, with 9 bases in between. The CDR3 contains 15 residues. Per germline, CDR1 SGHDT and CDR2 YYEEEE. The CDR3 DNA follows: TGTGCCAGCAGCTCGAGAGGCGCAACTAATGAAAAACTGTTTTTT. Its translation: CASSSRGATNEKLFF.

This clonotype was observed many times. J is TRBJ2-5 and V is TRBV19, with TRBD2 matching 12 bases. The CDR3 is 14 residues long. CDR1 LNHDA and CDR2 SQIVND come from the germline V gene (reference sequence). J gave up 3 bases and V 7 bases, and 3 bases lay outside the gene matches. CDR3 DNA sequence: TGTGCCAGTACCCGGACTAGCGGGGAAGAGACCCAGTACTTC. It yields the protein CASTRTSGEETQYF.

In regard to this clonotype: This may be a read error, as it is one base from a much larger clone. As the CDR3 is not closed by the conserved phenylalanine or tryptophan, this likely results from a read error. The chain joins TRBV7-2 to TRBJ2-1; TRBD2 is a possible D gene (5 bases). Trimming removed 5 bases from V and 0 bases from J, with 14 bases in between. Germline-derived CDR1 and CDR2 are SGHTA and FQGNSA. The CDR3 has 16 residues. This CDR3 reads CASSISSRGSYNEQFL. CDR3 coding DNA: TGTGCCAGCAGCATTAGCTCCCGGGGCTCCTACAATGAGCAGTTCTTA.

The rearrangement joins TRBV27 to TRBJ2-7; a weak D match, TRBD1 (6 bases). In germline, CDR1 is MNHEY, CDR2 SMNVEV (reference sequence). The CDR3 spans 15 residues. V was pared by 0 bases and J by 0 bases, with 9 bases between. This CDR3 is CASSLSATGSYEQYF. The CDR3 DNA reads TGTGCCAGCAGTTTATCGGCGACAGGCTCCTACGAGCAGTACTTC.

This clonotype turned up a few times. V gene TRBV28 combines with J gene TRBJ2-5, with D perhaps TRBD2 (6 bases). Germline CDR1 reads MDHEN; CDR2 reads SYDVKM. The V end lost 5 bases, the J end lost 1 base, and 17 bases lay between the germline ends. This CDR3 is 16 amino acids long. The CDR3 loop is CASSLSRDSPQETQYF. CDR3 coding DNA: TGTGCCAGCAGTCTTTCCCGGGACTCACCCCAAGAGACCCAGTACTTC.

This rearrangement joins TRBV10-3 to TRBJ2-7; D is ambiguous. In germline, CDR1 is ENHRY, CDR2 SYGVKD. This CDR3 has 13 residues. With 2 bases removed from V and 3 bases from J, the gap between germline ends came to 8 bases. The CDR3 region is CAISEDMDYEQYV. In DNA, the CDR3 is TGTGCCATCAGTGAGGACATGGACTACGAGCAGTACGTC.

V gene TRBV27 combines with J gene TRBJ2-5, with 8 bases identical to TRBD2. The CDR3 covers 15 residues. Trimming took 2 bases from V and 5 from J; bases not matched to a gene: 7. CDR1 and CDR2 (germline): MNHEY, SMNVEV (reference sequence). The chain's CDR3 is CASSLVPGGAETQYF. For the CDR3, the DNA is TGTGCCAGCAGTTTAGTACCCGGGGGGGCGGAGACCCAGTACTTC.

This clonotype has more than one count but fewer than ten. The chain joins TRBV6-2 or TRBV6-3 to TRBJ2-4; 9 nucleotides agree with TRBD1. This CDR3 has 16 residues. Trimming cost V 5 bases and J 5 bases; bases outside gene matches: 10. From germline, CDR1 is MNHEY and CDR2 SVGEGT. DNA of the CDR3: TGTGCCAGCAGTCCCCAGGACAGGGGACGGGAAAACATTCAGTACTTC. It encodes CASSPQDRGRENIQYF.

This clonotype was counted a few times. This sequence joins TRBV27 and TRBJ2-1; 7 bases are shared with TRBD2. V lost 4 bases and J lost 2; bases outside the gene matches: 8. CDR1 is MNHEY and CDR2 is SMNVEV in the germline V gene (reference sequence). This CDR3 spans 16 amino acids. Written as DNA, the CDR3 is TGTGCCAGCAGTTCCCTAGCGGCCGAAACCTACAATGAGCAGTTCTTC. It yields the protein CASSSLAAETYNEQFF.

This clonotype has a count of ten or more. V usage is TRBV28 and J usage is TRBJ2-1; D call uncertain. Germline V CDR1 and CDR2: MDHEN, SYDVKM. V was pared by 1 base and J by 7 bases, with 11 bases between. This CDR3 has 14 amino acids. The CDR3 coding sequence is TGTGCCAGCAGTTTATCCCCCGGCCTGAATGAGCAGTTCTTC. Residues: CASSLSPGLNEQFF.

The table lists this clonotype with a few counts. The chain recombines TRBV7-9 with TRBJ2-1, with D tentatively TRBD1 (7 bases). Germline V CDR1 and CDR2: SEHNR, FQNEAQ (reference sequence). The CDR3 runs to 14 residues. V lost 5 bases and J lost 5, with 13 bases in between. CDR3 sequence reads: CASSRTGGDNEQFF. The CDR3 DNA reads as TGTGCCAGCAGCCGGACAGGCGGGGACAATGAGCAGTTCTTC.

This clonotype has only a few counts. The CDR3 sequence is CATSGESWSEQFF. The CDR3 DNA reads as TGTGCCACCAGCGGAGAGAGTTGGAGTGAGCAGTTCTTC. V gene TRBV12-3 or TRBV12-4 combines with J gene TRBJ2-1, with a possible D match to TRBD2 (5 bases). Trimming removed 10 bases at V and 9 bases at J, with 19 bases between. The CDR3 is 13 residues long.

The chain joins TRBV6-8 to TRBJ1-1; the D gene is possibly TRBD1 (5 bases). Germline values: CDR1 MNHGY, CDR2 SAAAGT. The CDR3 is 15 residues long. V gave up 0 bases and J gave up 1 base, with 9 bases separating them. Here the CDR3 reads CASSYSTEGNTEAFF. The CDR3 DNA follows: TGTGCCAGCAGTTACTCGACAGAGGGGAACACTGAAGCTTTCTTT.

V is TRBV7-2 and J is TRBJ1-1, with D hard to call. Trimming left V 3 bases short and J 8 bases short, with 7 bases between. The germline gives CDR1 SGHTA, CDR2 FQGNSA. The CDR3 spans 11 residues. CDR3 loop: CASSFPGEAFF. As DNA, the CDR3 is TGTGCCAGCAGCTTCCCCGGGGAAGCTTTCTTT.

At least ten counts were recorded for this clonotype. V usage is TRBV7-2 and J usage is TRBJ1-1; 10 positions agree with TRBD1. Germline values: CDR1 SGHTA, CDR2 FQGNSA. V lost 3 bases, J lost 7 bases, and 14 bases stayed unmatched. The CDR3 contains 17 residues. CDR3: CASSFGQGGTRFLEAFF. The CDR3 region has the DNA TGTGCCAGCAGCTTTGGACAGGGGGGGACCAGATTCCTTGAAGCTTTCTTT.

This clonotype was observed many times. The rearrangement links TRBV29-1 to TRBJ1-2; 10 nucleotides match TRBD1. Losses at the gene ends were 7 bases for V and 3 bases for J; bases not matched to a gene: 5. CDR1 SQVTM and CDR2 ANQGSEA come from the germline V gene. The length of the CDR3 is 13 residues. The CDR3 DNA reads TGCAGCGCCGAGACAGGGGGCCACTATGGCTACACCTTC. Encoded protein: CSAETGGHYGYTF.